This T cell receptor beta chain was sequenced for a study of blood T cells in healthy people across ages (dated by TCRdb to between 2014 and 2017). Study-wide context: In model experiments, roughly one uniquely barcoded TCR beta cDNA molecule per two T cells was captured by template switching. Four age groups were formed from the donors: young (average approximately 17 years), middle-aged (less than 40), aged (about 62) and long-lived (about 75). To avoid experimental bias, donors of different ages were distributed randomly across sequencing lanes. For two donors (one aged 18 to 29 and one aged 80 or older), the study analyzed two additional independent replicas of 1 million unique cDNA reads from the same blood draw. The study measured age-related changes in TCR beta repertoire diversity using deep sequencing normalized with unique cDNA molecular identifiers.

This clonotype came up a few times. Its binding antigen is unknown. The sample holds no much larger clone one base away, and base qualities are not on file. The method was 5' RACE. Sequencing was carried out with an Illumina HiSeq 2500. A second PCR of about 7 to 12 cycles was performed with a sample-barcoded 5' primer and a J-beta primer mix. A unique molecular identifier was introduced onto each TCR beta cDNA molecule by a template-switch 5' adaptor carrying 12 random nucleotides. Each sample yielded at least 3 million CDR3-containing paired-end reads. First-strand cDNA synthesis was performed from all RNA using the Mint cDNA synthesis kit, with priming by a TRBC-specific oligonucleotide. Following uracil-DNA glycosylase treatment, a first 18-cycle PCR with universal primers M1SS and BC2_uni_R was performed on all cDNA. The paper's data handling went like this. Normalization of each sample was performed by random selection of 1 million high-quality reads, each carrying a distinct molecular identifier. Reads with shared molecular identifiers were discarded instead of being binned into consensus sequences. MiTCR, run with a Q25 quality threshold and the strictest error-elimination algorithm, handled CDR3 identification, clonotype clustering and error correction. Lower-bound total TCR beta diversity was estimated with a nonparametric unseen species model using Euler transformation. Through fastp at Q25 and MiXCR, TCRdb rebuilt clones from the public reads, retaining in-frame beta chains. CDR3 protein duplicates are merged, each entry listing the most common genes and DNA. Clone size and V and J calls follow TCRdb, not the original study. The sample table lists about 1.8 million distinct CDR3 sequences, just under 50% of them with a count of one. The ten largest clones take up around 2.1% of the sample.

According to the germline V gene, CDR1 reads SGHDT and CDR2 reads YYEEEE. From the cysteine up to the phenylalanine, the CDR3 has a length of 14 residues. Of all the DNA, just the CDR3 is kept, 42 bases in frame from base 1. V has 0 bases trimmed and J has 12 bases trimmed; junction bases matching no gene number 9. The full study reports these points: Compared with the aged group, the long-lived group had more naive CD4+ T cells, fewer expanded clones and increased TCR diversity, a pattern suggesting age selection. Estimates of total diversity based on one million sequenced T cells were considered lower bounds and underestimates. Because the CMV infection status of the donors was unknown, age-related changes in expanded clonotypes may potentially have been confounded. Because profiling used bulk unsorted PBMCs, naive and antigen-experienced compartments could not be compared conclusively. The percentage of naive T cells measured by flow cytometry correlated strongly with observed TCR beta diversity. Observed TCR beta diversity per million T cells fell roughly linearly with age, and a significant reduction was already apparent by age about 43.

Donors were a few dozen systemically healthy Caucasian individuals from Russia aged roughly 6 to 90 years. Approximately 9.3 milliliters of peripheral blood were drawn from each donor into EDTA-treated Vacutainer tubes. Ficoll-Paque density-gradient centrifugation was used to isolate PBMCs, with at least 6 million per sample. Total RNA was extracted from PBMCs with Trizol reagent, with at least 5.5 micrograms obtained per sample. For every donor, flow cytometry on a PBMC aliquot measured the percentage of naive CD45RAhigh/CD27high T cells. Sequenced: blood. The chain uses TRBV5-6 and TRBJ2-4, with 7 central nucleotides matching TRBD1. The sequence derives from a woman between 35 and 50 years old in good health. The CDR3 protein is CASSLAGRGLPQYF. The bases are TGTGCCAGCAGCTTGGCGGGCAGGGGGTTACCTCAGTACTTC. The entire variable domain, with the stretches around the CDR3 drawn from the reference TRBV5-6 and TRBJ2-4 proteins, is DAGVTQSPTHLIKTRGQQVTLRCSPKSGHDTVSWYQQALGQGPQFIFQYYEEEERQRGNFPDRFSGHQFPNYSSELNVNALLLGDSALYLCASSLAGRGLPQYFGAGTRLSVL.